This T cell receptor (beta chain) was identified in a study of vaccination effects on CD4 cells after COVID-19. Pools of viral peptides were used by the ViraFEST assay to expand antigen-specific CD4+ T cells ahead of sequencing. The culture ran for approximately 9 days before CD4+ T cells were isolated. The CDR3 spans 17 residues. The ends were cut back, 5 bases at V and 3 bases at J, with 20 bases in the middle. Germline assignment: CDR1 SGHTA and CDR2 FQGTGA. Only in-frame clones appear in the TCRdb table, and some are missing; sequencing was by immunoSEQ multiplex PCR. The profile shows 50,000 to 65,000 clones, around 80% of them singletons. In its sample, this clone was seen a few times. Its target is unknown. Points from the study as a whole: In the study, convalescent patients were few, and early post-infection timepoints were absent.

The starting material was CD4+ T cells from PBMCs cultured with HCoV-229E spike peptides, obtained before COVID-19 vaccination. The clonotype was recovered from a human donor who received a COVID-19 vaccine. The gene calls are TRBV7-3 and TRBJ1-5, with D unclear. The CDR3 DNA is TGTGCCAGCAGCCCCGATAACAATACAGTTATCAATCAGCCCCAGCATTTT. Its protein is CASSPDNNTVINQPQHF.